This T cell receptor (beta chain) was retrieved from a study of blood T cell repertoires in COVID-19. Study details: T cells, B-cell-depleted T cells, or PBMCs provided the cDNA or gDNA that served as material.

The J segment lost 2 bases and the V segment lost 0 bases, leaving 5 bases of the junction unmatched. There are 15 residues in the CDR3. Germline V gene sequence: CDR1 SGHRS, CDR2 YFSETQ. Using immunoSEQ multiplex PCR, the repertoire was profiled, and TCRdb retains in-frame clones only, with some absent. The data contain over 130,000 clones, approximately 84% of them singletons. Ages ranged from about 18 to 100 years, with residence in approximately 25 US areas. This sequence was found in a woman aged 50 to 60 with acute COVID-19. The J gene is TRBJ2-7, the V gene TRBV5-1; 7 nucleotides match TRBD2. Input material: PBMCs or T cells enriched from blood (not recorded which). The chain's CDR3 is CASSLGAGIAYEQYF. CDR3 nucleotide sequence: TGCGCCAGCAGCTTGGGAGCGGGGATAGCCTACGAGCAGTACTTC. The entire variable domain, with the rest obtained from reference TRBV5-1 and TRBJ2-7, is as follows: KAGVTQTPRYLIKTRGQQVTLSCSPISGHRSVSWYQQTPGQGLQFLFEYFSETQRNKGNFPGRFSGRQFSNSRSEMNVSTLELGDSALYLCASSLGAGIAYEQYFGPGTRLTVT.